This T cell receptor beta chain was recorded in a study of molecular identifiers for immune sequencing clone quantification. Study-level results: Whereas clones above 20 RNA copies held under 1% of naive-cell molecules, they held over 97% of effector molecules.

It was with previously described methods and listed TCR primers that bulk TCR libraries were made. TCRdb re-called the PCR reads through MiXCR, storing one row per CDR3 protein. The sample includes about 98,000 distinct CDR3 sequences, 30% to 35% seen only once; the top ten take less than 10%. This clonotype was seen many times. Antigen specificity is unknown. As CD8+CD4-CCR7+CD45RA+ cells, naive CD8 T cells were sorted. What was sequenced was naive CD8+ T cells from blood, with Jurkat cell RNA spiked in. As for subset: FACS-sorted CD8+CD4-CCR7+CD45RA+ naive T cells. This receptor was taken from a human donor in good health. Some libraries in this study had Jurkat cell RNA spiked in.

In DNA, the CDR3 is TGTGCCAGCAGCTACTGGGGCTACGAGCAGTACTTC. Translating gives CASSYWGYEQYF. The rearrangement links TRBV7-2 to TRBJ2-7; D not certain. CDR3 size: 12 residues. In germline, CDR1 is SGHTA, CDR2 FQGNSA. V lost 4 bases and J 3 bases, leaving 7 bases between the germline ends.